The 3 T cell receptor beta chains in this list originate from one sample, sequenced in a study of cytomegalovirus exposure and HLA in healthy donors. The PCR employed 60 Vbeta primers together with 13 Jbeta primers. Libraries were prepared by immunoSEQ multiplex PCR; TCRdb keeps only in-frame clonotypes and omits some of them. The profile shows approximately 110,000 clones, around 81% of them singletons. The sample comprised PBMCs. The receptors were gathered from a woman in her 30s in good health and CMV-seronegative.

This rearrangement joins TRBV4-1 to TRBJ2-1; 8 bases map to TRBD2. V trimming: 1 base; J trimming: 16 bases; junction bases outside the gene matches: 9. Germline CDR1 and CDR2: MGHRA and YSYEKL. CDR3 length: 13 amino acids. CDR3 amino acids: CASSQGEAGALFF. CDR3 sequence (DNA): TGCGCCAGCAGCCAAGGTGAAGCGGGAGCTCTATTCTTC.

The V gene is TRBV5-4, the J gene TRBJ2-1; TRBD2 agrees at 7 bases. The V and J ends lost 3 bases and 7 bases, in that order; junction bases with no gene match: 7. Germline CDR1 SGHNT, CDR2 YYREEE (reference sequence). The CDR3 covers 14 residues. The CDR3 sequence: CASSSRLAENEQFF. CDR3 nucleotides: TGTGCCAGCAGCTCTAGACTAGCAGAGAATGAGCAGTTCTTC.

As for this clone: At the DNA level, this CDR3 is encoded by other sequences in the same sample as well. The gene calls are TRBV5-1 and TRBJ2-5; TRBD1 might be the D (6 bases). The germline V and J ends were trimmed by 4 bases and 5 bases, with 21 bases remaining between them. CDR1 and CDR2 from the germline V gene are SGHRS and YFSETQ. The CDR3 has 16 amino acids. CDR3 in amino acids: CASSRGLRQIEETQYF. CDR3 nucleotides: TGCGCCAGCAGCAGGGGGTTGCGACAGATAGAGGAGACCCAGTACTTC. Full variable domain (rest looked up from reference TRBV5-1 and TRBJ2-5): KAGVTQTPRYLIKTRGQQVTLSCSPISGHRSVSWYQQTPGQGLQFLFEYFSETQRNKGNFPGRFSGRQFSNSRSEMNVSTLELGDSALYLCASSRGLRQIEETQYFGPGTRLLVL.